The following is a T cell receptor beta chain sequence with its context. Its binding antigen is unknown. No much larger clone is present one base from it, and per-base qualities are unavailable. This record belongs to a study of blood T cell repertoires in COVID-19 (dated by TCRdb to 2019 to 2021). Some background on the complete study: Samples covering the acute and convalescent phases of COVID-19 were provided by collaborators in the United States, Italy and Spain. The repertoires were released in a freely available public database intended as a resource for research on the immune response to SARS-CoV-2. The samples were drawn from the first 160 participants of the ongoing ImmuneRACE study and from 1,254 subjects provided by 6 global collaborators. A de-identified subject ID, COVID-19 status, age in years and sex were almost always included in the sample metadata. Where available, HLA class I and class II types were taken from metadata supplied by the sample provider and were not determined by assay-based typing. The dataset comprised deeply sampled blood TCRbeta repertoires from subjects exposed to, actively infected with, or recovered from COVID-19. The material from the prospective study consisted of cDNA or gDNA derived from T cells, B-cell-depleted T cells, or PBMCs.

TCRbeta CDR3 regions were amplified from genomic DNA by means of the immunoSEQ Assay, a bias-controlled multiplex PCR. Per the authors' processing: Within the assay, amplification of reference gene primers was used to estimate how many nucleated cells each sample contained. Sequence reads were collapsed and filtered to measure the absolute abundance of every unique TCRbeta CDR3 rearrangement. For each sample, productive Simpson clonality was calculated as the square root of Simpson's diversity index across productive rearrangements. Not all clones reach the TCRdb copy of this immuneACCESS table, which keeps in-frame sequences only. Checked studies attribute under half of the gap to unresolved V genes and leave the rest unexplained. The DNA was the basis for D and trimming; V, J and clone size are from that table. The sample table lists 35,000 to 45,000 clones, about nine tenths of them with a count of one. The ten largest clones represent 20% to 25% of the sample.

Study-wide findings and limitations: How much clinical and demographic metadata was included differed by source and by participant, and the metadata was provided uncurated.

V is trimmed back by 6 bases and J by 0 bases, and the junction contains 7 bases that no gene match accounts for. The germline V gene yields MNHGY for CDR1 and SAAAGT for CDR2. The CDR3, cysteine through phenylalanine, is 16 amino acids long. Of the read, only the CDR3 DNA is kept; its 48 bases are in frame from base 1. Each collaborating institution followed its own protocols to collect whole blood in K2EDTA tubes. For TCRbeta analysis, collaborators shipped samples in one of three forms: frozen whole blood, isolated PBMCs, or DNA extracted from either of those sample types. The chain is encoded by TRBV6-8 joined to TRBJ2-1; 8 of the junction bases match TRBD2. The sample consisted of peripheral blood. This receptor was identified in a man in his sixties with acute or convalescent COVID-19. CDR3 protein: CASRNSGESSYNEQFF. The nucleotide sequence reads TGTGCCAGCAGAAATAGCGGGGAGAGCTCCTACAATGAGCAGTTCTTC.